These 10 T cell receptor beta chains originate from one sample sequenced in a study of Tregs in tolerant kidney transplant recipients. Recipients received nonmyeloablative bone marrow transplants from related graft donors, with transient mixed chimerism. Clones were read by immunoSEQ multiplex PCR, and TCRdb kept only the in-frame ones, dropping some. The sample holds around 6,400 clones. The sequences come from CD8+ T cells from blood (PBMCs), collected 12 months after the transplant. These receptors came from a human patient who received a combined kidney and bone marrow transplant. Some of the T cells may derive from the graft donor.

CDR3 DNA (partial): TGTGCCAGCTCACTAGCTACAGATACG. This sequence encodes CASSLATDT. The CDR3, in full, reads CASSLATDTQYF. The chain carries TRBV7-9 and TRBJ2-3; D might be TRBD2 (6 bases). Read coverage stops 3 residues before the CDR3 terminus; the germline J gene supplies the remainder. Germline V lookup: CDR1 SEHNR, CDR2 FQNEAQ (reference sequence). Trimming left V 8 bases short and J 3 bases short, with 9 bases between. This CDR3 has 12 residues.

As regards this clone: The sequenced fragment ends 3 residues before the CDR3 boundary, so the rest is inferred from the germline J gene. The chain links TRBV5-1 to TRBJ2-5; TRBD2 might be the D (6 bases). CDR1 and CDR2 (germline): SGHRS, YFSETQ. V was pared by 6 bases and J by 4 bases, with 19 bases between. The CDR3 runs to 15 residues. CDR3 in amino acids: CASTAGPSLGETQYF. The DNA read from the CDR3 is TGCGCCAGCACCGCGGGGCCCTCCCTGGGAGAGACC.

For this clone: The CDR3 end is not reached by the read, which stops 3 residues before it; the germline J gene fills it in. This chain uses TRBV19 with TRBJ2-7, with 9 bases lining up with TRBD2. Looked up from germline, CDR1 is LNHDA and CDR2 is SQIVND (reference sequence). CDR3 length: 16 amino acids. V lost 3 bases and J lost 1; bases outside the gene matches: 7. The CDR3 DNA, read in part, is TGTGCCAGTAGTATTTCGGCGGGAGGGCCTTCCTACGAG. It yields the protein CASSISAGGPSYE. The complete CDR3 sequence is CASSISAGGPSYEQYF.

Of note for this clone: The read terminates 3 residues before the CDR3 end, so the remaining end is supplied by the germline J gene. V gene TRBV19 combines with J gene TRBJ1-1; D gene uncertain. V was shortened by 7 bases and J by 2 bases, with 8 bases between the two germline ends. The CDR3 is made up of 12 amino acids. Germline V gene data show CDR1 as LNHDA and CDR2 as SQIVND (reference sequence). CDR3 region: CASTNSNTEAFF. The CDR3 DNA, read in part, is TGTGCCAGTACAAACAGTAACACTGAA.

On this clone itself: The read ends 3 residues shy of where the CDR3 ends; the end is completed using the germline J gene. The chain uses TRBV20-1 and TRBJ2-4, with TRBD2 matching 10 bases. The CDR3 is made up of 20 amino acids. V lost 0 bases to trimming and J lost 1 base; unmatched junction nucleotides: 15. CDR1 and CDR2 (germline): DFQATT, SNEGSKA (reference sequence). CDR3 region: CSARDQREGLPLTAKNIQYF. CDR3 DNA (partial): TGCAGTGCTAGAGATCAGCGGGAGGGCCTCCCTCTGACGGCCAAAAACATT.

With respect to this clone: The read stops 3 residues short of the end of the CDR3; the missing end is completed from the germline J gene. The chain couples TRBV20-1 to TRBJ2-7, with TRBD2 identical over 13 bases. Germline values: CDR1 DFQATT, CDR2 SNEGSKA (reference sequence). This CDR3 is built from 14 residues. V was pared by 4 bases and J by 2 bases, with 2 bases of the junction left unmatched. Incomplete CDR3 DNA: TGCAGTGCTAAGGGACTAGCGGGAACCTACGAG. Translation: CSAKGLAGTYE. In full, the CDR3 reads CSAKGLAGTYEQYF.

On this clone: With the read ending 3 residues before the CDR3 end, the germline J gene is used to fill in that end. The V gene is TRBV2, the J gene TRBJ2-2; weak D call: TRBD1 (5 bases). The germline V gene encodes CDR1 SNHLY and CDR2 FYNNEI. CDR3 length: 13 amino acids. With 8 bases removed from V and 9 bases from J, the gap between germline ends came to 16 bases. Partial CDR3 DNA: TGTGCCAGCGCCCGTGGACATGCCCGGGAG. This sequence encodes CASARGHARE. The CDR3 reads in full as CASARGHARELFF. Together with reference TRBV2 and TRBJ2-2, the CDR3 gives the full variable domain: EPEVTQTPSHQVTQMGQEVILRCVPISNHLYFYWYRQILGQKVEFLVSFYNNEISEKSEIFDDQFSVERPDGSNFTLKIRSTKLEDSAMYFCASARGHARELFFGEGSRLTVL.

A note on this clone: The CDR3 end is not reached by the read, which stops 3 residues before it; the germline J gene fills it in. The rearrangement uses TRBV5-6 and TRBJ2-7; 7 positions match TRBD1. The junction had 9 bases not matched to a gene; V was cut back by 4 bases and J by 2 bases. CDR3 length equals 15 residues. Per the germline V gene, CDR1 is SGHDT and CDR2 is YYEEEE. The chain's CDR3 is CASSVAGTVTYEQYF. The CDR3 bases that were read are TGTGCCAGCAGCGTTGCCGGGACAGTCACCTACGAG.

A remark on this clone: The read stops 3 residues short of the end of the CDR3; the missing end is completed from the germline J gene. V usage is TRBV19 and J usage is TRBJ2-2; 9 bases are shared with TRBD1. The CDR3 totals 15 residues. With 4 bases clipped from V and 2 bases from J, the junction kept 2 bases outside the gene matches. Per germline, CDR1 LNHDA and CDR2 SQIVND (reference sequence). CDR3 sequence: CASSRDRANTGELFF. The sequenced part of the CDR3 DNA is TGTGCCAGTAGTAGGGACAGGGCCAACACCGGGGAG. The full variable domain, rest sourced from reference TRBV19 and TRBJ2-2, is DGGITQSPKYLFRKEGQNVTLSCEQNLNHDAMYWYRQDPGQGLRLIYYSQIVNDFQKGDIAEGYSVSREKKESFPLTVTSAQKNPTAFYLCASSRDRANTGELFFGEGSRLTVL.

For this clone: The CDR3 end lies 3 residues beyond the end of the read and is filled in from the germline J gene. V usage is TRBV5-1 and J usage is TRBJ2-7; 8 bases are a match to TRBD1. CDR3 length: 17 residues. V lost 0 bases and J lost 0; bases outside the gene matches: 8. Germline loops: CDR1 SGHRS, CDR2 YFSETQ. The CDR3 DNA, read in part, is TGCGCCAGCAGCTTGGCCAGCGACAGGGGTAACTCCTACGAG. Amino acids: CASSLASDRGNSYE. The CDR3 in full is CASSLASDRGNSYEQYF.